The entry below describes one T cell receptor (beta chain). CDR1 and CDR2 from the germline V gene are MDHEN and SYDVKM. The CDR3 is made up of 13 amino acids. The ends lost 8 bases at V and 5 bases at J; junction bases unmatched: 8. Sequenced by immunoSEQ multiplex PCR; TCRdb stores in-frame clones only, minus some. The repertoire holds hundreds of thousands of clones, 86% seen once, with roughly 1.6% in the top ten. This sample is drawn from a study of blood T cell repertoires in COVID-19. The chain couples TRBV28 to TRBJ2-5, with TRBD1 matching over 7 bases. The receptor's source is a woman aged 55-70 years who had recovered from COVID-19. The sample consisted of peripheral blood. The CDR3 is CASRQGSGETQYF. For the CDR3, the DNA is TGTGCCAGCCGACAGGGATCAGGGGAGACCCAGTACTTC.